The clone carrying this T cell receptor beta chain is a singleton in its sample. The PCR ran on 60 Vbeta and 13 Jbeta primers. This table comes from immunoSEQ multiplex PCR, and its TCRdb copy is limited to in-frame clones, with some not included. This table has roughly 190,000 clones, around 75% appearing once. From germline, CDR1 is SGHNT and CDR2 YYREEE (reference sequence). Trimming took off 4 bases at V and 9 bases at J, with 11 bases between the two ends. The CDR3 loop spans 12 amino acids. The data stem from a study of cytomegalovirus exposure and HLA in healthy donors. Sequenced material: PBMCs. The V call is TRBV5-4, the J call TRBJ2-1; D may be TRBD2 (5 bases). The sequence came from a woman in her fifties or sixties in good health and CMV-seronegative. Written as DNA, the CDR3 is TGTGCCAGCAGCGTACTAGTCAGTGAGCAGTTCTTC. This encodes CASSVLVSEQFF.